This section outlines one TCR beta chain sequence together with its context. Its antigen is undetermined. The record originates from a study of T cell responses to AZD1222 COVID-19 vaccine. Sequencing used immunoSEQ multiplex PCR; TCRdb keeps in-frame clones, though not all of them. This table has 150,000 to 200,000 clones, about 94% appearing once. Germline-derived CDR1 and CDR2 are SGHDT and YYEEEE. V lost 5 bases to trimming and J lost 3 bases, with 12 bases between them. This CDR3 contains 13 residues. Whole-study results and caveats: The sample set comprised mostly white British donors with more females, and clonal diversity was possibly underestimated.

Source: peripheral blood, taken on day 0 of AZD1222 vaccination. The V gene is TRBV5-6, the J gene TRBJ2-7; the D call may be TRBD1 or TRBD2 (5 bases each). This receptor was taken from an adult in good health. The CDR3 sequence is CASSMWGRYEQYF. In DNA, the CDR3 is TGTGCCAGCAGTATGTGGGGACGCTACGAGCAGTACTTC.